One sample yielded the 9 T cell receptor beta chains listed below, sequenced in a study of immune characterization of retroperitoneal liposarcoma. Each CDR3 protein gets one entry after TCRdb re-called the PCR reads with MiXCR. The sample has 10,000 or so distinct CDR3 sequences; 25% to 35% are singletons. Sequencing was carried out using tumor tissue. The receptors shown here come from a male donor with retroperitoneal liposarcoma.

This chain joins TRBV11-1 and TRBJ2-3; perhaps TRBD2 as D (6 bases). The J call is in doubt because the DNA end fits TRBJ2-1 better. Germline values: CDR1 SGHAT, CDR2 FQDESV (reference sequence). The CDR3 contains 11 residues. CDR3 bases: TGTGCCAGCAGCAGGAGGGACGAGCAGTTCTTC. Protein sequence: CASSRRDEQFF.

This clonotype has just a few counts. J is TRBJ1-2 and V is TRBV12-3 or TRBV12-4; no clear D. V was clipped by 1 base and J by 5 bases, with 8 bases between them. The length of the CDR3 is 13 residues. CDR3 protein: CASSLGWGYGYTF. The CDR3 nucleotides are TGTGCCAGCAGTTTAGGGTGGGGATATGGCTACACCTTC.

This clonotype came up many times. The chain couples TRBV6-1 to TRBJ2-7; unclear D gene. The ends were cut back, 5 bases at V and 0 bases at J, with 11 bases in the middle. Germline values: CDR1 MNHNS, CDR2 SASEGT. The CDR3 length is 14 residues. CDR3 nucleotide sequence: TGTGCCAGCAGTTCCCATGGAGTCTCCTACGAGCAGTACTTC. This sequence encodes CASSSHGVSYEQYF.

By proportion, this clonotype is medium-sized. This sequence joins TRBV6-1 and TRBJ2-1; D perhaps matches TRBD2 (5 bases). V was pared by 6 bases and J by 10 bases, with 19 bases between. CDR1 is MNHNS, CDR2 SASEGT, per germline. The CDR3 totals 14 residues. This CDR3 is CASSGTRGPYEQFF. The CDR3 DNA reads TGTGCCAGCAGCGGTACTAGAGGACCCTACGAGCAGTTCTTC.

The chain employs TRBV7-2 and TRBJ2-1; TRBD1 aligns across 8 bases. The closer fit of TRBJ2-7 to the DNA end suggests the J call may be wrong. The CDR3 is made up of 15 amino acids. The germline gives CDR1 SGHTA, CDR2 FQGNSA. CDR3 in amino acids: CASKTRDRIYNEQYF. In DNA form, the CDR3 reads TGTGCCAGCAAGACCCGGGACAGGATTTACAATGAGCAGTACTTC.

This clonotype is medium-sized (0.01 to 0.1%) in the sample. Here the CDR3 DNA reads TGTGCCAGCAGTGAACGGGGGGCGAACAATGAGCAGTTCTTC. This gives the protein CASSERGANNEQFF. This chain uses TRBV6-1 with TRBJ2-1, with TRBD2 as a possible D gene (7 bases). Germline CDR1 reads MNHNS; CDR2 reads SASEGT. The CDR3 runs 14 residues. The V and J ends lost 2 bases and 5 bases respectively, with 10 bases between them.

The chain joins TRBV6-1 to TRBJ2-5, with D possibly TRBD1 on 5 matching bases. TRBJ2-7 explains the end of the DNA better; the J call may be wrong. The CDR3 extends over 15 amino acids. Germline values: CDR1 MNHNS, CDR2 SASEGT. The CDR3 is CASSVPDTNPYEQYF. In DNA, the CDR3 is TGTGCCAGCAGTGTCCCGGACACCAATCCCTACGAGCAGTACTTC.

The chain couples TRBV6-9 to TRBJ2-1; D is perhaps TRBD1 or TRBD2 (5 bases each). This CDR3 is 13 amino acids long. Germline V gene lookup returns CDR1 MNHGY and CDR2 SVAAGI. Trimming shortened V by 6 bases and J by 13 bases, and 19 bases separated the two germline ends. CDR3 protein: CASSRSGQQTQFF. The CDR3 DNA sequence: TGTGCCAGCAGCCGTTCGGGGCAGCAGACCCAGTTCTTC.

The CDR3 loop reads CASSFADTQYF. As DNA, the CDR3 is TGTGCCAGCAGTTTCGCCGATACGCAGTATTTT. V gene TRBV6-6 combines with J gene TRBJ2-3; D gene ambiguous. The CDR3 is 11 residues long. The V gene lost 4 bases and the J gene lost 6 bases, with 5 bases spanning the gap. Germline values: CDR1 MNHNY, CDR2 SVGAGI (reference sequence).